The sequence of this T cell receptor beta chain was determined in a study of cytotoxic CD8 clonotypes in ibrutinib-treated CLL. At the level of the study: The group held 10 to 11 relapsed/refractory and about 14 treatment-naive patients, with around 18 IGHV unmutated. Specimens for response were gathered following a median around a year of therapy, spanning 6 to 36. Study-wide results and limits: Different sampling times were used for sustained-remission and progressing patients. Whereas clonality rose at ibrutinib response, it declined toward baseline at progression.

Note on this clone: The antigen remains unidentified.

Data came from immunoSEQ multiplex PCR; TCRdb stores just in-frame clones and leaves some out. The table has hundreds of thousands of clones, roughly 79% seen once. Specimen: PBMCs, collected before ibrutinib treatment. The clonotype comes from a human donor with chronic lymphocytic leukemia.

The CDR3 here is CASSETRELAKNIQYF. In nucleotides, the CDR3 is TGTGCCAGCAGTGAAACGCGGGAGCTAGCCAAAAACATTCAGTACTTC. This chain connects TRBV2 to TRBJ2-4; 7 bases line up with TRBD2. Germline V lookup: CDR1 SNHLY, CDR2 FYNNEI. The CDR3 has 16 amino acids. Trimming took 2 bases from V and 0 from J; bases not matched to a gene: 4.